This TCR beta chain was recorded in a study of CXCR3-negative and CXCR3-positive naive CD8 T cells. TRB cDNA libraries were made by UMI-labeled 5' RACE. One entry per CDR3 protein, without DNA, is what TCRdb gives after re-calling the 5' RACE reads. This table lists over 100,000 distinct CDR3 sequences. Notes on the study in general: CXCR3-positive naive cells carried more hydrophobic TRB CDR3s than CXCR3-negative naive cells did.

In germline, CDR1 is MNHEY, CDR2 SVGAGI. The CDR3 totals 21 residues. In regard to this clonotype: Its specificity is unknown.

The receptor was derived from a human donor in good health. Some clones in this sample may be carry-over from other donors' samples. The chain combines TRBV6-5 with TRBJ2-1; TCRdb picks TRBD1, but there is no DNA to check that call. Sequencing input: naive CXCR3- CD8+ T cells from blood. Subset: CD45RO-CCR7+CD27+CD95- naive CD8+ T cells lacking CXCR3 (TNR3-). The CDR3 sequence is CASSYSRQAGTGFLAGNEQFF.